What follows is one T cell receptor beta chain and its context. What it binds is not known. The junction had 10 bases not matched to a gene; V was cut back by 1 base and J by 4 bases. CDR1 and CDR2 from the germline V gene are MDHEN and SYDVKM. CDR3 length equals 17 residues. Clones were sequenced by immunoSEQ multiplex PCR, and TCRdb holds only the in-frame ones, with some missing. The table shows some 45,000 clones, with roughly 90% occurring only once. The data stem from a study of graft-versus-host responses after intestinal transplantation. Study overall: Anti-thymocyte globulin served as induction for all recipients, who then took tacrolimus and steroids for three to four years.

Study-wide points: High graft-versus-host to host-versus-graft clonal ratios were seen in allografts of patients with graft-donor T cell macrochimerism. Some GvH clones were seen earlier in gut or blood, suggesting intestinal origin.

Sequences were derived from PBMCs, sampled 524 days after transplant. The V gene is TRBV28, the J gene TRBJ2-3; 8 bases align to TRBD2. The source of this sequence is a human patient who received an intestinal transplant, so some T cells may come from the graft donor. The DNA of the CDR3 is TGTGCCAGCAGTTTATTCTCGAGCGGGAGTGAAGCAGATACGCAGTATTTT. Encoded protein: CASSLFSSGSEADTQYF.